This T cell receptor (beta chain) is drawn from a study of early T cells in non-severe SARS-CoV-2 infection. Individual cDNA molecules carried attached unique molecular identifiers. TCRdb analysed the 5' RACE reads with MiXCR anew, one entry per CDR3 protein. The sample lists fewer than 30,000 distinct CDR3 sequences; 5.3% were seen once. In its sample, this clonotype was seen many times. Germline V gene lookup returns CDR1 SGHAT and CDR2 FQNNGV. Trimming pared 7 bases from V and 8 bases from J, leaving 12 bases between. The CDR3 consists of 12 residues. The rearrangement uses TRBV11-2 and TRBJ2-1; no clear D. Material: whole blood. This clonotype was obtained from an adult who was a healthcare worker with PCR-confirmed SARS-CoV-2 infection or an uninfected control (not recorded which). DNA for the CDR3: TGTGCCAGCACCACTTTGTGGGATGAGCAGTTCTTC. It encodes CASTTLWDEQFF. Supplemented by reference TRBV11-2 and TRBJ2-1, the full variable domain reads EAGVAQSPRYKIIEKRQSVAFWCNPISGHATLYWYQQILGQGPKLLIQFQNNGVVDDSQLPKDRFSAERLKGVDSTLKIQPAKLEDSAVYLCASTTLWDEQFFGPGTRLTVL.